This T cell receptor (beta chain) was obtained from a study of blood T cell repertoires in COVID-19 (dated by TCRdb to 2019 to 2021). Notes on the research overall: Samples from collaborators originated in the United States, Italy and Spain and spanned both the acute and convalescent phases of COVID-19. Where HLA class I and class II types were available, the types were taken from metadata supplied by the sample provider, not from assay-based typing. Deeply sampled blood TCRbeta repertoires from subjects exposed to, actively infected with, or recovered from COVID-19 were included in the dataset. Sample metadata almost always included a de-identified subject ID, COVID-19 status, age in years and sex. The prospective study material was composed of cDNA or gDNA derived from T cells, B-cell-depleted T cells, or PBMCs. Samples were obtained from the ongoing ImmuneRACE study (first 160 participants) and from some 1,300 subjects provided by 6 global collaborators. The repertoires were made available in a free public database intended to serve as a resource for research on the immune response to SARS-CoV-2.

A remark on this clone: It lacks a known antigen. Base qualities are not provided; no much larger clone lies one nucleotide away. The sample has other DNA sequences that encode this CDR3 too.

Paper-wide results and their limitations: How much clinical and demographic metadata was included differed by source and by participant, and the metadata was provided uncurated.

The immunoSEQ Assay, a bias-controlled multiplex PCR, was used to amplify TCRbeta CDR3 regions from genomic DNA. The authors' pipeline ran thus. Within the assay, amplification of reference gene primers was used to estimate how many nucleated cells each sample contained. Sequence reads were collapsed and filtered to measure the absolute abundance of every unique TCRbeta CDR3 rearrangement. For each sample, productive Simpson clonality was calculated as the square root of Simpson's diversity index over productive rearrangements. TCRdb limited this immuneACCESS table to in-frame rearrangements with V and J called. A share of clones is missing; checked studies link under half to unresolved V genes, and the rest is unexplained. V and J calls and clone size are those listed in that table; D and trimming were worked out from the DNA. Here the sample has some 230,000 clones; around 83% occur a single time. 2.9% of the sample is held by the ten biggest clonotypes.

Another Seattle source contributed samples from volunteer blood donors who had recovered from COVID-19. Whole blood was collected in K2EDTA tubes by collaborating institutions according to the institutions' own protocols. For TCRbeta analysis, collaborators shipped samples as frozen whole blood, isolated PBMCs, or DNA extracted from either of those sample types. Material: peripheral blood. The source of this sequence is a man between 45 and 60 years old who had recovered from COVID-19.

The CDR3 region: CASSLTGAYGYTF. The base sequence is TGTGCCAGCAGCTTGACAGGGGCCTATGGCTACACCTTC. This chain joins TRBV6-5 to TRBJ1-2; 8 bases in the middle match TRBD1. Trimming accounts for 6 bases at V and 4 bases at J, while the number of junction bases matched to no gene is 4. CDR1 and CDR2 were assigned from the germline V gene as MNHEY and SVGAGI. Spanning cysteine to phenylalanine, the CDR3 consists of 13 amino acids. Just CDR3 DNA is preserved here, 39 bases in frame from base 1.